This T cell receptor (beta chain) appears in the sequencing data of a study of T cell responses to AZD1222 COVID-19 vaccine. Study overall: Pooled in the analysis were second doses at about 4 or about 12 weeks.

The length of the CDR3 is 13 residues. Germline CDR1 and CDR2: MNHEY and SMNVEV (reference sequence). Trimming left V 3 bases short and J 4 bases short, with 9 bases between. Study outcomes and limitations: Spike-specific TCR breadth and depth grew following two AZD1222 doses. Repertoire samples came only from after the peak T cell response.

On this clone: Its cognate antigen is unknown.

The table came from immunoSEQ multiplex PCR; TCRdb's copy has only in-frame clones and leaves some out. The sample includes 110,000 or so clones, approximately 87% of them seen just once. The V call is TRBV27, the J call TRBJ1-1, with no clear D. Here the sequenced sample was peripheral blood, taken on day 0 of AZD1222 vaccination. The sequence came from an adult in good health. The CDR3 region is CASSLTGVTEAFF. CDR3 DNA sequence: TGTGCCAGCAGTTTGACCGGAGTCACTGAAGCTTTCTTT.